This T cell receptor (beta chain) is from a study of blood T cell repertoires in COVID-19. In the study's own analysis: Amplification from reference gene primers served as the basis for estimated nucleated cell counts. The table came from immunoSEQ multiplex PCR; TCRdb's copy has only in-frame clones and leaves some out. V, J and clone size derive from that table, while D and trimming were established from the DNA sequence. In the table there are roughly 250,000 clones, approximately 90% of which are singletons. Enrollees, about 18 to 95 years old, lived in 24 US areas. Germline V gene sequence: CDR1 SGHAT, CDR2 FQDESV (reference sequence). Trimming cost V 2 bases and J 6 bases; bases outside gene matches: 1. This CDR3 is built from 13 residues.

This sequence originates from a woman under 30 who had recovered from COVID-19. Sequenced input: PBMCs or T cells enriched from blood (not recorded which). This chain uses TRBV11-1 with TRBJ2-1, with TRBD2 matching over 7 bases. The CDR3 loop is CASSLWGGNEQFF. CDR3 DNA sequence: TGTGCCAGCAGCTTATGGGGGGGCAATGAGCAGTTCTTC.